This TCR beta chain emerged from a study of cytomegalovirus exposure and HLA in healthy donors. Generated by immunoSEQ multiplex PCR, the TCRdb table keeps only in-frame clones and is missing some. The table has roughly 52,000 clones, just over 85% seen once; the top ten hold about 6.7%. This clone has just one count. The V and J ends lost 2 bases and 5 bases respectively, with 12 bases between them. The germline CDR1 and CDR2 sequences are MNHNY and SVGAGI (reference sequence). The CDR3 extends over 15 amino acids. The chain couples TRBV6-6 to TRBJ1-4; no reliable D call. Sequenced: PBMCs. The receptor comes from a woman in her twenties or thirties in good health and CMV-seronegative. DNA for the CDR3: TGTGCCAGCAGTTACGAGGGAGGTAGAAATGAAAAACTGTTTTTT. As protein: CASSYEGGRNEKLFF.